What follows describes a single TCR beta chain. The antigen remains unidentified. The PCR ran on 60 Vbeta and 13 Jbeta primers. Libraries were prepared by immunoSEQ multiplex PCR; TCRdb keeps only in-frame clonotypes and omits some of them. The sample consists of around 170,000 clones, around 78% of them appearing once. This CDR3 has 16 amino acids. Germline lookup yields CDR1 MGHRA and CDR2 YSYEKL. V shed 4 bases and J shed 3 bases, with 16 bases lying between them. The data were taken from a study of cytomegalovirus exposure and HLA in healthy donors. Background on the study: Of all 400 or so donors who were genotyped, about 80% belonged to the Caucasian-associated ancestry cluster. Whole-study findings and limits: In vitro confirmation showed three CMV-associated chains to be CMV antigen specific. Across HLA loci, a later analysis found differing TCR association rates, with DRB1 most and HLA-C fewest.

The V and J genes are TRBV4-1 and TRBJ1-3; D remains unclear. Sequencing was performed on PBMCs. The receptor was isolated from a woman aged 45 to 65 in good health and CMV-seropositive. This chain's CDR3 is CASSRPEEGGGNTIYF. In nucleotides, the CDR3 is TGCGCCAGCAGCCGACCGGAGGAGGGTGGTGGAAACACCATATATTTT.